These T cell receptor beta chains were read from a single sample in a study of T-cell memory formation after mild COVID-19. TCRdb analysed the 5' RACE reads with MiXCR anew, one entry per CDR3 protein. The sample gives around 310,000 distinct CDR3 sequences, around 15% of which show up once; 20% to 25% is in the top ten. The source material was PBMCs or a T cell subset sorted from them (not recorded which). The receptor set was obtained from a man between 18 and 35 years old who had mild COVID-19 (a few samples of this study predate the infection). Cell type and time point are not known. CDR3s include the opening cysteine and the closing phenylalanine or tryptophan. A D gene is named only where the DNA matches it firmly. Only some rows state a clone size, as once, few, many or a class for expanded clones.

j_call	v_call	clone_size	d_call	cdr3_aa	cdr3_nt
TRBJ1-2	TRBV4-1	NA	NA	CASSQGDGNYGYTF	TGCGCCAGCAGCCAAGGTGACGGTAACTATGGCTACACCTTC
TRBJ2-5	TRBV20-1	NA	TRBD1	CSTTGGGQETQYF	TGCAGTACGACAGGGGGAGGCCAAGAGACCCAGTACTTC
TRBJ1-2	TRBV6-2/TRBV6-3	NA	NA	CASGRTRGFGGYTF	TGTGCCAGCGGCCGGACCCGGGGTTTTGGCGGCTACACCTTC
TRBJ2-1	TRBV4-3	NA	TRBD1	CASSQDWRQGYNEQFF	TGCGCCAGCAGCCAAGACTGGCGACAGGGATACAATGAGCAGTTCTTC
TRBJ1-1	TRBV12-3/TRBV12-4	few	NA	CASSTLRESTEAFF	TGTGCCAGCAGTACCCTTAGGGAGTCGACTGAAGCTTTCTTT
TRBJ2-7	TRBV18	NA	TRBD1	CASSPRQGASEQYF	TGTGCCAGCTCACCGCGACAGGGGGCGAGCGAGCAGTACTTC
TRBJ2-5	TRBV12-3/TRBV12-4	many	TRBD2	CASSPLAGGLGTQYF	TGTGCCAGCAGTCCCTTGGCGGGGGGGTTGGGGACCCAGTACTTC
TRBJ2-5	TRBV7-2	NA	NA	CASSFGFGQLVFQYF	TGTGCCAGCAGCTTTGGGTTCGGACAGTTGGTTTTCCAGTACTTC
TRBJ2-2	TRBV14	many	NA	CASSDLGGTGELFF	TGTGCCAGCAGCGACTTGGGGGGCACCGGGGAGCTGTTTTTT
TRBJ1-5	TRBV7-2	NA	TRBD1	CASSFGTAQPQHF	TGTGCCAGCAGCTTCGGGACAGCCCAGCCCCAGCATTTT
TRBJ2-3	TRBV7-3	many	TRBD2	CASAAGVTQYF	TGTGCCAGCGCAGCGGGGGTTACGCAGTATTTT
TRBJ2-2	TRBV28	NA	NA	CASRNGAANTGELFF	TGTGCCAGCAGAAATGGGGCGGCGAACACCGGGGAGCTGTTTTTT
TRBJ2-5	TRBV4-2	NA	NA	CASSQDFGASWTQETQYF	TGTGCCAGCAGCCAAGATTTCGGGGCTAGCTGGACACAAGAGACCCAGTACTTC
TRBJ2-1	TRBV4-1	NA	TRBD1	CASSQDGTGDYEQFF	TGCGCCAGCAGCCAAGATGGGACAGGGGATTATGAGCAGTTCTTC
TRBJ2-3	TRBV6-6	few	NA	CASRPYLADTQYF	TGTGCCAGCAGGCCCTACCTGGCAGATACGCAGTATTTT